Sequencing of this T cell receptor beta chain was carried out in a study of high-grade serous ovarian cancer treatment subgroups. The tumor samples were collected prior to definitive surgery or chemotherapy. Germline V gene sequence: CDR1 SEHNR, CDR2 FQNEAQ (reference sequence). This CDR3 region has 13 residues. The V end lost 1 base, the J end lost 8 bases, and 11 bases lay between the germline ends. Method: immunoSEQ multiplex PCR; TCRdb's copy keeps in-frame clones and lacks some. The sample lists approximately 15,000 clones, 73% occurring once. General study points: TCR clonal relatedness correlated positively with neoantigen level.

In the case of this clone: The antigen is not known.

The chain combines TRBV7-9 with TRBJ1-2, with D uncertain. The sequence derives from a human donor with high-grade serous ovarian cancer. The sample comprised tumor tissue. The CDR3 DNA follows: TGTGCCAGCAGCTTAGTAGGGCGGCAAGGCTACACCTTC. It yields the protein CASSLVGRQGYTF.